The clone carrying this T cell receptor (beta chain) appeared many times. The antigen is not known. The data originate from a study of regulatory T cells in long-lasting Graves disease. Study information: Over 5 years on antithyroid drugs plus positive TSH receptor antibodies marked Graves' disease as persistent.

Findings and limits, study-wide: Possibly, too few samples lowered accuracy. Patients with persistent disease showed a bias toward TRBV28, TRBJ1-2 and TRBJ2-5.

The time point: persistent/refractory GD, antithyroid drugs over 5 years with positive TRAb. The TCR library was made from RNA that had been extracted from PBMCs in TRIzol. Germline assignment: CDR1 SNHLY and CDR2 FYNNEI. The CDR3 has 15 amino acids. Trimming removed 7 bases at V and 5 bases at J, with 20 bases between. The authors built TCR beta libraries using iRepertoire HTBI primers and Arm-PCR of CDR3 regions. In TCRdb, the multiplex PCR reads were re-called with MiXCR into one record per CDR3 protein. The sample lists approximately 690,000 distinct CDR3 sequences, 30% occurring once. This clonotype was obtained from a female donor with Graves disease. The chain is built from TRBV2 and TRBJ2-5, with D perhaps matching TRBD1 (7 bases). Sample: peripheral blood mononuclear cells (PBMCs), taken when the disease was refractory, from a patient treated with antithyroid drugs. CDR3 DNA sequence: TGTGCCAGCAAAGTAGGGCAGGGGGGCTTTGAGACCCAGTACTTC. Amino acids: CASKVGQGGFETQYF.